The 16 T cell receptor beta chains below were found in one sample sequenced in a study of T cell repertoires in cytomegalovirus infection (dated by TCRdb to between 2018 and 2021). Sequencing was carried out with an Illumina HiSeq 1500. The public reads were reprocessed in TCRdb via fastp at Q25 and MiXCR, keeping in-frame beta chains. Rows matching on CDR3 protein sequence are summarized as one entry with the most common DNA and genes. The sample table records some 440,000 distinct CDR3 sequences; roughly 31% of these occur just once. The top ten clones comprise roughly 15% of the sample. The specimen was PBMCs. These receptors were taken from a human donor in good health (CMV status not recorded). Some clones in this sample may be carry-over from other donors' samples.

V usage is TRBV19 and J usage is TRBJ1-4, with D possibly matching TRBD1 (5 bases). Germline loops: CDR1 LNHDA, CDR2 SQIVND (reference sequence). This CDR3 spans 14 amino acids. V was cut by 9 bases and J by 0 bases, with 11 bases left in between. CDR3 protein: CASGTDATNEKLFF. The DNA for the CDR3 is TGTGCCAGCGGGACGGATGCAACTAATGAAAAACTGTTTTTT.

The genes are TRBV11-2 and TRBJ2-5; D gene ambiguous. CDR3 length equals 13 residues. The germline V gene has CDR1 SGHAT and CDR2 FQNNGV. The V gene lost 3 bases and the J gene lost 2 bases, with 7 bases spanning the gap. CDR3 nucleotide sequence: TGTGCCAGCAGCTTCTCGGTTCAAGAGACCCAGTACTTC. Translating gives CASSFSVQETQYF. The variable domain in full, with the rest retrieved from reference TRBV11-2 and TRBJ2-5, is EAGVAQSPRYKIIEKRQSVAFWCNPISGHATLYWYQQILGQGPKLLIQFQNNGVVDDSQLPKDRFSAERLKGVDSTLKIQPAKLEDSAVYLCASSFSVQETQYFGPGTRLLVL.

This clonotype has only a few counts. The V gene is TRBV12-3 or TRBV12-4, the J gene TRBJ1-2; unclear D gene. The CDR3 loop spans 15 amino acids. Trimming removed 7 bases at V and 3 bases at J, with 18 bases between. The chain's CDR3 is CASNPYREGDYGYTF. The CDR3 DNA sequence: TGTGCCAGCAACCCCTATAGGGAAGGAGACTATGGCTACACCTTC.

This chain links TRBV24-1 with TRBJ2-7, with D perhaps TRBD1 (5 bases). Per germline, CDR1 KGHDR and CDR2 SFDVKD. The CDR3 extends over 12 amino acids. V shed 8 bases and J shed 5 bases, with 12 bases lying between them. The CDR3 reads CATMGPADEQYF. CDR3 bases: TGTGCCACCATGGGGCCAGCCGACGAGCAGTACTTC.

A word on this clonotype: This may arise from a read error, as a much more abundant clone is one base away. The chain uses TRBV11-2 and TRBJ2-7; D ambiguous. Germline loops: CDR1 SGHAT, CDR2 FQNNGV. This CDR3 comprises 13 residues. The CDR3 bases are TGTGCCAGCAGCGACGGTACTTCCTACGAGCCGTACTTC. The encoded protein is CASSDGTSYEPYF.

The chain combines TRBV15 with TRBJ1-1; D perhaps matches TRBD1 (5 bases). Between the trimmed V and J ends, which lost 8 bases and 5 bases, there was a span of 15 bases. This CDR3 spans 13 amino acids. CDR1 and CDR2 (germline): LNHNV, YYDKDF (reference sequence). CDR3 bases: TGTGCCACCTCCCCGAGGGGTGGGACTGAAGCTTTCTTT. Amino acid sequence: CATSPRGGTEAFF.

This clonotype appeared a single time. An end of the junction does not agree with germline; a read error may underlie this. This chain links TRBV5-1 with TRBJ2-5, with 12 bases matching TRBD2. The CDR3 spans 16 residues. CDR1 and CDR2 from the germline V gene are SGHRS and YFSETQ. The CDR3 region has the DNA TGCGCCAGCAGCTTGGATCTAGCGGGGGGGCAAGAGACCCCGTACTTC. It yields the protein CASSLDLAGGQETPYF.

This rearrangement joins TRBV6-2 or TRBV6-3 to TRBJ1-6, with D uncertain. Per germline, CDR1 MNHEY and CDR2 SVGEGT. The CDR3 is 16 amino acids. The V and J ends lost 6 bases and 10 bases respectively, with 22 bases between them. CDR3 in DNA: TGTGCCAGCAGCCATCAGACCGGGAGAGCTAACTCACCCCTCCACTTT. The encoded protein is CASSHQTGRANSPLHF.

There are a few counts of this clonotype. The CDR3 coding sequence is TGCGCCAGCAGCCAAGGACAGATGGGTTTAACTGAAGCTTTCTTT. It yields the protein CASSQGQMGLTEAFF. The chain joins TRBV4-1 to TRBJ1-1; TRBD1 might be the D (5 bases). This CDR3 is 15 amino acids long. Trimming cost V 1 base and J 5 bases, with 14 bases left between them. Germline CDR1 is MGHRA and CDR2 is YSYEKL.

This clonotype was recorded a few times. The chain recombines TRBV4-1 with TRBJ2-1; D is uncertain. CDR3 size: 16 residues. V was trimmed by 0 bases and J by 0 bases, leaving 9 bases between them. Looked up from germline, CDR1 is MGHRA and CDR2 is YSYEKL. In DNA, the CDR3 is TGCGCCAGCAGCCAAGATCTGTCTGTCTCCTACAATGAGCAGTTCTTC. It yields the protein CASSQDLSVSYNEQFF.

This sequence joins TRBV29-1 and TRBJ2-7, with a tentative D call TRBD2 (6 bases). The CDR3 covers 12 residues. The V gene's germline CDR1 is SQVTM and CDR2 ANQGSEA. Trimming removed 7 bases from V and 3 bases from J, with 13 bases in between. Here the CDR3 reads CSAITGGYEQYF. The CDR3 DNA is TGCAGCGCCATTACCGGGGGCTACGAGCAGTACTTC.

This sequence joins TRBV12-3 or TRBV12-4 and TRBJ2-2; D tentatively reads TRBD1 or TRBD2 (5 bases each). V was cut by 1 base and J by 4 bases, with 25 bases left in between. CDR3 length equals 20 residues. Here the CDR3 DNA reads TGTGCCAGCAGTTTAGGTTCGCGGGCAGGGCTTCAATCGGGCACCGGGGAGCTGTTTTTT. This encodes CASSLGSRAGLQSGTGELFF.

This clonotype showed up many times. The rearrangement links TRBV7-8 to TRBJ2-3, with 12 nucleotides matching TRBD2. The J segment lost 2 bases and the V segment lost 4 bases, leaving 4 bases of the junction unmatched. This CDR3 region has 16 residues. Per germline, CDR1 SGHVS and CDR2 FQNEAQ. The CDR3 sequence is CASSWTSGAPTDTQYF. The CDR3 nucleotides read TGTGCCAGCAGCTGGACTAGCGGGGCTCCCACAGATACGCAGTATTTT. The whole variable domain, remainder taken from reference TRBV7-8 and TRBJ2-3, is GAGVSQSPRYKVAKRGQDVALRCDPISGHVSLFWYQQALGQGPEFLTYFQNEAQLDKSGLPSDRFFAERPEGSVSTLKIQRTQQEDSAVYLCASSWTSGAPTDTQYFGPGTRLTVL.

The chain employs TRBV5-4 and TRBJ2-1; 14 positions match TRBD2. The CDR3 is 16 residues long. Germline-derived CDR1 and CDR2 are SGHNT and YYREEE (reference sequence). V lost 4 bases, J lost 9 bases, and 9 bases stayed unmatched. The CDR3 loop reads CASSPRTSGGRPEQFF. The DNA of the CDR3 is TGTGCCAGCAGCCCCCGGACTAGCGGGGGGCGGCCTGAGCAGTTCTTC.

The V gene is TRBV7-9, the J gene TRBJ2-1; 8 positions agree with TRBD1. The CDR3 is 15 residues long. Per germline, CDR1 SEHNR and CDR2 FQNEAQ (reference sequence). After removal of 7 bases from V and 1 base from J, the junction contained 6 bases not matched to a gene. The CDR3 reads CASTKQGVSYNEQFF. In DNA, the CDR3 is TGTGCCAGCACAAAACAGGGGGTTTCCTACAATGAGCAGTTCTTC. The full variable domain, completed using reference TRBV7-9 and TRBJ2-1, is DTGVSQNPRHKITKRGQNVTFRCDPISEHNRLYWYRQTLGQGPEFLTYFQNEAQLEKSRLLSDRFSAERPKGSFSTLEIQRTEQGDSAMYLCASTKQGVSYNEQFFGPGTRLTVL.

There are a few counts of this clonotype. The J gene is TRBJ1-3, the V gene TRBV18, with D uncertain. Looked up from germline, CDR1 is KGHSH and CDR2 is LQKENI. The CDR3 sequence is 15 residues long. V lost 2 bases, J lost 0 bases, and 8 bases lay in between. The CDR3 DNA is TGTGCCAGCTCACCATCCGGCAACTCTGGAAACACCATATATTTT. Protein: CASSPSGNSGNTIYF.